The 17 T cell receptor beta chains below were found in one sample sequenced in a study of cytomegalovirus exposure and HLA in healthy donors. The PCR contained 60 Vbeta and 13 Jbeta primers. TCRdb's table, derived via immunoSEQ multiplex PCR, lists solely in-frame clones and lacks some. The sample holds some 77,000 clones, over 70% seen once. Sequencing was carried out using PBMCs. All receptors come from a woman aged 40 to 50 in good health and CMV-seropositive.

The CDR3 protein is CASKERGLNYGYTF. Written as DNA, the CDR3 is TGTGCCAGCAAAGAAAGGGGATTGAACTATGGCTACACCTTC. J is TRBJ1-2 and V is TRBV27; a possible D gene is TRBD1 (5 bases). Trimming pared 7 bases from V and 2 bases from J, leaving 14 bases between. This CDR3 is 14 amino acids long. Germline V CDR1 and CDR2: MNHEY, SMNVEV (reference sequence).

This chain joins TRBV30 and TRBJ1-2; 7 bases align to TRBD1. The CDR3 is made up of 13 amino acids. V lost 6 bases, J lost 3 bases, and 7 bases stayed unmatched. From germline, CDR1 is GTSNPN and CDR2 SVGIG (reference sequence). CDR3 in amino acids: CACRQGLDYGYTF. CDR3 bases: TGTGCCTGTCGACAGGGACTAGACTATGGCTACACCTTC.

The rearrangement uses TRBV19 and TRBJ1-4; 8 nucleotides match TRBD1. This CDR3 is built from 14 residues. Per the germline V gene, CDR1 is LNHDA and CDR2 is SQIVND (reference sequence). The ends lost 6 bases at V and 11 bases at J; junction bases unmatched: 11. Here the CDR3 DNA reads TGTGCCAGTAGCCTCAAAGGGACAGGAGGGAAACTGTTTTTT. Translation: CASSLKGTGGKLFF.

The chain has TRBV6-1 and TRBJ2-7, with D maybe TRBD2 (5 bases). The length of the CDR3 is 13 residues. The germline V gene encodes CDR1 MNHNS and CDR2 SASEGT. Trimming shortened V by 6 bases and J by 2 bases, and 11 bases separated the two germline ends. The CDR3 loop is CASSPGGPYEQYF. The CDR3 region has the DNA TGTGCCAGCAGCCCAGGAGGCCCCTACGAGCAGTACTTC.

To note about this clone: The identical CDR3 is also encoded by other nucleotide sequences in the sample. The chain couples TRBV6-1 to TRBJ2-7, with 10 bases aligning to TRBD1. Germline CDR1 reads MNHNS; CDR2 reads SASEGT. This CDR3 contains 14 residues. The V and J ends lost 6 bases and 2 bases, in that order; junction bases with no gene match: 4. In DNA form, the CDR3 reads TGTGCCAGCAGGGGGACAGGGGCCGCCTACGAGCAGTACTTC. Translating it yields CASRGTGAAYEQYF.

The V gene is TRBV4-1, the J gene TRBJ1-2, with D possibly being TRBD1 (6 bases). Per germline, CDR1 MGHRA and CDR2 YSYEKL. The CDR3 length is 15 residues. Trimming removed 6 bases from V and 5 bases from J, with 19 bases in between. The CDR3: CASRPVGQRRYGYTF. DNA for the CDR3: TGCGCCAGCAGACCCGTCGGACAGCGCAGATATGGCTACACCTTC.

The J gene is TRBJ2-5, the V gene TRBV5-8; D gene uncertain. From germline, CDR1 is SGHTS and CDR2 YDEGEE. The CDR3 runs 14 residues. V lost 2 bases, J lost 2 bases, and 10 bases lay in between. DNA for the CDR3: TGTGCCAGCAGCTTCCAACAGTTACAAGAGACCCAGTACTTC. It encodes CASSFQQLQETQYF. Full variable domain (missing parts from reference TRBV5-8 and TRBJ2-5): EAGVTQSPTHLIKTRGQQATLRCSPISGHTSVYWYQQALGLGLQFLLWYDEGEERNRGNFPPRFSGRQFPNYSSELNVNALELEDSALYLCASSFQQLQETQYFGPGTRLLVL.

This chain links TRBV5-1 with TRBJ2-5; 7 bases are a match to TRBD2. The V gene end was trimmed by 0 bases and the J gene end by 4 bases; junction bases not matched to a gene: 9. This CDR3 is built from 16 residues. CDR1 and CDR2 from the germline V gene are SGHRS and YFSETQ. The CDR3: CASSLGGGGRLETQYF. CDR3 in DNA: TGCGCCAGCAGCTTGGGGGGCGGGGGACGCCTAGAGACCCAGTACTTC.

The chain joins TRBV19 to TRBJ1-5, with 7 positions matching TRBD1. Per germline, CDR1 LNHDA and CDR2 SQIVND (reference sequence). The CDR3 has 14 amino acids. V shed 4 bases, J shed 5 bases, and the junction held 5 bases outside the gene matches. The CDR3 DNA reads TGTGCCAGTAGTACAGGACAGGTTCATCAGCCCCAGCATTTT. Residues: CASSTGQVHQPQHF.

For the CDR3, the DNA is TGTGCCAGCAGACCACAGTCGAGCTCCTATAATTCACCCCTCCACTTT. This codes for CASRPQSSSYNSPLHF. The genes are TRBV28 and TRBJ1-6; D remains unclear. Germline lookup yields CDR1 MDHEN and CDR2 SYDVKM. V was pared by 6 bases and J by 0 bases, with 12 bases between. CDR3 length: 16 residues.

This clone was detected once. DNA of the CDR3: TGTGCCAGCAGCTTAGGCGGGACTGGGGCCAACGTCCTGACTTTC. Its protein is CASSLGGTGANVLTF. The V call is TRBV11-2, the J call TRBJ2-6; possible D gene TRBD2, 6 bases. Trimming stripped 1 base from V and 2 bases from J, with 6 bases between. Per the germline V gene, CDR1 is SGHAT and CDR2 is FQNNGV. The CDR3 is 15 residues long.

This clone was picked up one time. V usage is TRBV20-1 and J usage is TRBJ2-4; D is uncertain. The CDR3 is 11 amino acids. Trimming removed 5 bases from V and 5 bases from J, with 7 bases in between. Germline loops: CDR1 DFQATT, CDR2 SNEGSKA (reference sequence). CDR3 nucleotides: TGCAGTGCTTTCCGGGAAAACATTCAGTACTTC. It yields the protein CSAFRENIQYF.

This chain uses TRBV19 with TRBJ1-5, with D possibly TRBD1 on 6 matching bases. V was clipped by 3 bases and J by 4 bases, with 13 bases between them. Germline CDR1 is LNHDA and CDR2 is SQIVND (reference sequence). This CDR3 is 15 amino acids long. The CDR3 DNA follows: TGTGCCAGTAGTATTCGGGGGGCCTGGAATCAGCCCCAGCATTTT. As protein: CASSIRGAWNQPQHF.

Comments on this clone: Compared with germline, one end of the junction differs, possibly owing to a read error. Other nucleotide sequences from this sample produce the same CDR3. The genes are TRBV6-6 and TRBJ2-1, with D unresolved. The CDR3 totals 11 residues. Germline V gene data show CDR1 as MNHNY and CDR2 as SVGAGI (reference sequence). In nucleotides, the CDR3 is TGTGCTAGCAGAACATACAATGAGCAGTTCTTC. Its translation: CASRTYNEQFF.

The chain has TRBV6-5 and TRBJ1-5; TRBD1 might be the D (5 bases). The CDR3 is 15 amino acids. Trimming cost V 0 bases and J 4 bases, with 10 bases left between them. CDR1 is MNHEY, CDR2 SVGAGI, per germline. CDR3 bases: TGTGCCAGCAGTTACTCCAGGGAAAGGAATCAGCCCCAGCATTTT. Its translation is CASSYSRERNQPQHF.

V usage is TRBV29-1 and J usage is TRBJ2-7; TRBD2 might be the D (6 bases). The CDR3 length is 17 residues. V shed 2 bases and J shed 0 bases, with 20 bases lying between them. The germline gives CDR1 SQVTM, CDR2 ANQGSEA. The chain's CDR3 is CSVEIIGTPGSSYEQYF. CDR3 DNA: TGCAGCGTTGAAATAATAGGGACTCCTGGGAGCTCCTACGAGCAGTACTTC.

The chain couples TRBV29-1 to TRBJ2-5; TRBD1 aligns across 8 bases. V dropped 5 bases and J dropped 4; count of bases not matched to a gene: 3. There are 12 residues in the CDR3. Germline V gene sequence: CDR1 SQVTM, CDR2 ANQGSEA. The chain's CDR3 is CSVPRGLETQYF. In DNA form, the CDR3 reads TGCAGCGTTCCCAGGGGGCTAGAGACCCAGTACTTC.